The clone carrying this T cell receptor (beta chain) appeared many times. Its antigen remains unidentified. This sample's time point: persistent/refractory GD, antithyroid drugs over 5 years with positive TRAb. Isolated PBMC RNA provided the starting material for the TCR library. HTBI primers from iRepertoire and Arm-PCR of CDR3 regions yielded the TCR beta libraries. TCRdb processed the multiplex PCR reads anew with MiXCR; each CDR3 protein has one entry. The sample yields 350,000 to 450,000 distinct CDR3 sequences, around a fifth seen once. These data belong to a study of regulatory T cells in long-lasting Graves disease. General observations from the study: A greater number of public clonotypes (under 3,000) was shared by persistent patients than by new patients (approximately 880).

This sequence was found in a female donor with Graves disease. Sequenced here: peripheral blood mononuclear cells (PBMCs), sampled when the disease was refractory, from a patient treated with antithyroid drugs.

The DNA of the CDR3 is TGTGCCAGCAGCCGCCCTGGGGAAGGCAATCAGCCCCAGCATTTT. The encoded protein is CASSRPGEGNQPQHF. The chain couples TRBV7-2 to TRBJ1-5; no clear D gene. Germline loops: CDR1 SGHTA, CDR2 FQGNSA. Trimming removed 5 bases from V and 2 bases from J, with 13 bases in between. The CDR3 spans 15 residues.